The 17 T cell receptor beta chains reported below all come from one sample, sequenced in a study of breast tumors, draining lymph nodes, adjacent tissues. Axillary draining lymph nodes of breast cancer patients supplied the node samples. MiXCR was run by TCRdb on the multiplex PCR reads, yielding one entry per CDR3 protein. Altogether about 180,000 distinct CDR3 sequences are present, around 35% being singletons, with the ten largest covering about 4.1%. The sample comprised axillary lymph node tissue. The receptors were sampled from a female donor with breast cancer. Some clones in this sample may be carry-over from other donors' samples.

The J gene is TRBJ2-6, the V gene TRBV7-9, with D possibly TRBD1 on 6 matching bases. The CDR3 has 17 residues. V shed 2 bases and J shed 4 bases, with 15 bases lying between them. Germline-derived CDR1 and CDR2 are SEHNR and FQNEAQ (reference sequence). This chain's CDR3 is CASSLPRGVSGANVLTF. CDR3 bases: TGTGCCAGCAGCTTACCCAGGGGCGTCAGCGGGGCCAACGTCCTGACTTTC.

In regard to this clonotype: With a much larger clone just one base away, this may be a read error. The chain is built from TRBV5-1 and TRBJ2-2; D gene unclear. Germline V gene sequence: CDR1 SGHRS, CDR2 YFSETQ. The CDR3 runs to 15 residues. The CDR3 DNA reads as TGCGCCGGCAGCTTATTAGCTGAGAACACCGGGGAGCTGTTTTTT. This sequence encodes CAGSLLAENTGELFF. Complete variable domain (other parts from reference TRBV5-1 and TRBJ2-2): KAGVTQTPRYLIKTRGQQVTLSCSPISGHRSVSWYQQTPGQGLQFLFEYFSETQRNKGNFPGRFSGRQFSNSRSEMNVSTLELGDSALYLCAGSLLAENTGELFFGEGSRLTVL.

With regard to this clonotype: Germline is not matched at one junction end, which may reflect a read error. The J gene is TRBJ1-1, the V gene TRBV5-1, with 9 positions matching TRBD1. The CDR3 is 14 residues long. In germline, CDR1 is SGHRS, CDR2 YFSETQ. The CDR3 is CASSFGQGNAEAFF. In DNA form, the CDR3 reads TGCGCCAGCAGCTTCGGACAGGGGAACGCTGAAGCTTTCTTT.

Remarks on this clonotype: This is likely a read error, given that the CDR3 carries no conserved phenylalanine or tryptophan at its end. V is TRBV20-1 and J is TRBJ2-7, with 8 bases that match TRBD2. The CDR3 has 15 amino acids. The ends lost 6 bases at V and 4 bases at J; junction bases unmatched: 14. The germline V gene encodes CDR1 DFQATT and CDR2 SNEGSKA (reference sequence). The CDR3 loop reads CSAPPPSGSLYEQYL. CDR3 coding DNA: TGCAGTGCCCCCCCCCCGAGCGGGAGTCTATACGAGCAGTACCTC.

The V gene is TRBV6-2 or TRBV6-3, the J gene TRBJ2-2, with D tentatively TRBD1 (6 bases). The CDR3 runs 13 residues. V lost 6 bases and J 4 bases, leaving 9 bases between the germline ends. The germline gives CDR1 MNHEY, CDR2 SVGEGT. The CDR3 DNA follows: TGTGCCAGCAGCGGACAGCTCACCGGGGAGCTGTTTTTT. The encoded protein is CASSGQLTGELFF.

This clonotype was seen at least ten times. The CDR3 reads CASSDLAREDTQYF. CDR3 in DNA: TGTGCCAGCAGTGATCTAGCGCGAGAAGATACGCAGTATTTT. V is TRBV6-2 or TRBV6-3 and J is TRBJ2-3, with D possibly being TRBD2 (6 bases). CDR3 length: 14 amino acids. V was trimmed by 5 bases and J by 5 bases, leaving 14 bases between them. Germline CDR1 and CDR2: MNHEY and SVGEGT.

This clonotype came up many times. The genes are TRBV10-1 and TRBJ1-6; the D gene is possibly TRBD1 (5 bases). The V end was cut by 7 bases, the J end by 6 bases, with 22 bases between. Looked up from germline, CDR1 is WNHNN and CDR2 is SYGVQD (reference sequence). This CDR3 has 17 amino acids. The CDR3 protein is CASTGQGLSTLNSPLHF. Written as DNA, the CDR3 is TGCGCCAGCACAGGTCAGGGTTTAAGCACGCTTAATTCACCCCTCCACTTT.

This clonotype appeared many times. CDR3 protein: CATSDTDRGRETQYF. CDR3 in DNA: TGTGCCACCAGTGATACGGACAGGGGGCGAGAGACCCAGTACTTC. This chain links TRBV24-1 with TRBJ2-5; 11 positions match TRBD1. The CDR3 covers 15 residues. Trimming at V came to 3 bases and at J to 4 bases, leaving 3 bases not matched to a gene. Germline CDR1 KGHDR, CDR2 SFDVKD.

In its sample, this clonotype was seen many times. This sequence joins TRBV7-8 and TRBJ1-2, with 9 bases aligning to TRBD1. The CDR3 has 15 residues. Trimming removed 6 bases from V and 8 bases from J; junction bases left unmatched: 13. The germline V gene has CDR1 SGHVS and CDR2 FQNEAQ. CDR3 coding DNA: TGTGCCAGCAGATTATTCCGACAGGGGGAGGGAGGCTACACCTTC. As protein: CASRLFRQGEGGYTF.

This clonotype was seen repeatedly, ten times or more. V and J are TRBV4-2 and TRBJ1-2, with D possibly TRBD1 on 5 matching bases. Between the trimmed V and J ends, which lost 4 bases and 4 bases, there was a span of 28 bases. Germline V gene data show CDR1 as LGHNA and CDR2 as YNFKEQ. This CDR3 has 19 amino acids. In DNA form, the CDR3 reads TGTGCCAGCAGCCGACCCCACATGGTTAGGGGCGAGGGGATCTATGGCTACACCTTC. Protein sequence: CASSRPHMVRGEGIYGYTF.

The chain carries TRBV11-1 and TRBJ2-1; perhaps TRBD1 as D (6 bases). The CDR3 is 13 residues long. CDR1 and CDR2 from the germline V gene are SGHAT and FQDESV (reference sequence). The V and J ends lost 8 bases and 8 bases respectively, with 16 bases between them. Here the CDR3 DNA reads TGTGCCAGCGGCCAGGGGTTAGCTGATGAGCAGTTCTTC. As protein: CASGQGLADEQFF.

This clonotype has ten or more counts. The chain employs TRBV5-6 and TRBJ2-1, with unresolved D. V lost 4 bases and J 9 bases, leaving 17 bases between the germline ends. The CDR3 loop spans 14 amino acids. CDR1 and CDR2 (germline): SGHDT, YYEEEE. The CDR3: CASSGQAGALEQFF. CDR3 DNA: TGTGCCAGCAGCGGGCAGGCCGGTGCACTTGAGCAGTTCTTC.

A word on this clonotype: One end of the junction does not line up with germline, which may come from a read error. V gene TRBV6-2 or TRBV6-3 combines with J gene TRBJ2-7, with D perhaps matching TRBD1 or TRBD2 (6 bases each). The CDR3 is 16 residues long. Germline CDR1 is MNHEY and CDR2 is SVGEGT. CDR3 protein: CASSHSPGGSPYEQYF. The DNA of the CDR3 is TGTGCCAGCAGTCACTCCCCCGGGGGCAGTCCCTACGAGCAGTACTTC.

This clonotype was detected many times. The chain combines TRBV9 with TRBJ2-7; TRBD1 agrees at 8 bases. The CDR3 loop spans 14 amino acids. Germline assignment: CDR1 SGDLS and CDR2 YYNGEE. V lost 4 bases to trimming and J lost 3 bases; unmatched junction nucleotides: 6. CDR3: CASSPEGQDYEQYF. The CDR3 DNA follows: TGTGCCAGCAGCCCCGAGGGACAGGACTACGAGCAGTACTTC.

This clonotype was seen only a few times. This may be a read error, as it is one base from a much larger clone. The J gene is TRBJ2-7, the V gene TRBV11-2, with 11 positions matching TRBD2. The CDR3 spans 15 residues. The V gene's germline CDR1 is SGHAT and CDR2 FQNNGV. The J segment lost 2 bases and the V segment lost 5 bases, leaving 5 bases of the junction unmatched. The CDR3 loop is CASSEGLAATYEQYF. Written as DNA, the CDR3 is TGTGCCAGCAGCGAGGGACTAGCGGCCACCTACGAGCAGTACTTC. Filled out from reference TRBV11-2 and TRBJ2-7, the complete variable domain reads EAGVAQSPRYKIIEKRQSVAFWCNPISGHATLYWYQQILGQGPKLLIQFQNNGVVDDSQLPKDRFSAERLKGVDSTLKIQPAKLEDSAVYLCASSEGLAATYEQYFGPGTRLTVT.

This rearrangement joins TRBV28 to TRBJ2-2; 8 bases match TRBD1. CDR3 length: 15 amino acids. Unmatched junction bases numbered 4, after V lost 6 bases and J lost 1 base. Germline V lookup: CDR1 MDHEN, CDR2 SYDVKM. CDR3 sequence (DNA): TGTGCCAGCAGCAGGGGGCCCCTGAACACCGGGGAGCTGTTTTTT. The encoded protein is CASSRGPLNTGELFF.

The CDR3 loop is CASSSEGPGTGANSPLHF. The CDR3 DNA sequence: TGTGCCAGCAGTTCCGAAGGTCCCGGGACAGGGGCGAATTCACCCCTCCACTTT. The rearrangement uses TRBV6-6 and TRBJ1-6; TRBD1 aligns across 10 bases. Germline V gene sequence: CDR1 MNHNY, CDR2 SVGAGI (reference sequence). V shed 4 bases and J 7 bases; nucleotides not matched to a gene: 13. The CDR3 spans 18 residues.